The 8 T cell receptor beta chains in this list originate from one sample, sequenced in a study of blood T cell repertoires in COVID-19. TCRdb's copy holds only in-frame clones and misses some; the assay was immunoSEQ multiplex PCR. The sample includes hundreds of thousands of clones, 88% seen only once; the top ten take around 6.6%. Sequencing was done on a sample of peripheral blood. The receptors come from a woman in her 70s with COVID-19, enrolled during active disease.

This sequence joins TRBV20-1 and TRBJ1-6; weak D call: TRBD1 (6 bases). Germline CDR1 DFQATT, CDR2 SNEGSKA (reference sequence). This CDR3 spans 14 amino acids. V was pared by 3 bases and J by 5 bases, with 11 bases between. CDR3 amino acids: CSASQGLNNSPLHF. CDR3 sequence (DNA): TGCAGTGCTAGTCAGGGGTTAAATAATTCACCCCTCCACTTT.

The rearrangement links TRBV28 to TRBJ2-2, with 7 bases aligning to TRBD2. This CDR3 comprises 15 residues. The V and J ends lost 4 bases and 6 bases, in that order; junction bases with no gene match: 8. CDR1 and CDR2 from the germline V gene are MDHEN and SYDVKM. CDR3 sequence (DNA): TGTGCCAGCAGTTCGCGAAGTGGGAGGGCCGGGGAGCTGTTTTTT. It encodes CASSSRSGRAGELFF.

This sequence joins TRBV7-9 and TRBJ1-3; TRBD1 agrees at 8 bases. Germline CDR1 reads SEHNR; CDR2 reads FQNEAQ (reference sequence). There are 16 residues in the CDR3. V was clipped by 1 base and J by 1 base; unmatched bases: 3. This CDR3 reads CASSLGDRLSGNTIYF. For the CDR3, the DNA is TGTGCCAGCAGCTTAGGGGACAGGTTATCTGGAAACACCATATATTTT.

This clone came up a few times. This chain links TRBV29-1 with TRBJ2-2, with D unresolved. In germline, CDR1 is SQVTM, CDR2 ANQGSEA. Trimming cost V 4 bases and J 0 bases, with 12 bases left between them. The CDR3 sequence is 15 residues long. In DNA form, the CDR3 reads TGCAGCGTTGTCTTCCAGGCATCGAACACCGGGGAGCTGTTTTTT. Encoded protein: CSVVFQASNTGELFF.

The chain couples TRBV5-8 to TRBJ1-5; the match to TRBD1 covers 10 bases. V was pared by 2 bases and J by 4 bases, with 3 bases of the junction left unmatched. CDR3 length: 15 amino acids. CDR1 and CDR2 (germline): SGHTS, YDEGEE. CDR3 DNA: TGTGCCAGCAGCTTAGGGACAGGGGAGAATCAGCCCCAGCATTTT. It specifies CASSLGTGENQPQHF. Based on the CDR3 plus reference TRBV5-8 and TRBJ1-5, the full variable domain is EAGVTQSPTHLIKTRGQQATLRCSPISGHTSVYWYQQALGLGLQFLLWYDEGEERNRGNFPPRFSGRQFPNYSSELNVNALELEDSALYLCASSLGTGENQPQHFGDGTRLSIL.

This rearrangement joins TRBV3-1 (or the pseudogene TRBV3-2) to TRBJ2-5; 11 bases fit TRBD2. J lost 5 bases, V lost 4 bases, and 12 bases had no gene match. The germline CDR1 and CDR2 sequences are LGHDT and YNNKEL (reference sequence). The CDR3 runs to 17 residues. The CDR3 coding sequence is TGTGCCAGCAGCCCCCGGGTTGGACTAGCGGGTCGTGAGACCCAGTACTTC. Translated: CASSPRVGLAGRETQYF.

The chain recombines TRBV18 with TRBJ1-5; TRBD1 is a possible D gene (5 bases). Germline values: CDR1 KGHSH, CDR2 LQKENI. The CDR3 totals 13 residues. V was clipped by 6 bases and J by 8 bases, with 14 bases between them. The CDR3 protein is CASSQGSGEPQHF. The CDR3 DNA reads TGTGCCAGCTCGCAGGGTTCGGGGGAGCCCCAGCATTTT.

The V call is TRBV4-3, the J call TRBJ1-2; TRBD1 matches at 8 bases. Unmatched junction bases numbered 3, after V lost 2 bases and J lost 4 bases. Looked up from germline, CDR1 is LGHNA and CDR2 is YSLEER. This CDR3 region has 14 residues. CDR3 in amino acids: CASSQPGQGYGYTF. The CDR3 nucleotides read TGCGCCAGCAGCCAACCCGGACAGGGCTATGGCTACACCTTC.